This TCR beta chain originates from a study of molecular identifiers for immune sequencing clone quantification. The overall study: In the replicates, RNA derived from roughly 20,000 or 100,000 naive CD8 cells was divided into five parts, and four were sequenced.

V lost 4 bases and J lost 1; bases outside the gene matches: 16. CDR1 and CDR2 from the germline V gene are SEHNR and FQNEAQ (reference sequence). The length of the CDR3 is 19 residues. Libraries of naive CD8 T cells were made from around 20,000 to 1,000,000 sorted cells. They used 10%, 30% or 50% RNA. Naive CD8 T cells underwent sorting with the CD8+CD4-CCR7+CD45RA+ definition. Bulk TCR library preparation followed previously described methods with listed TCR primers. TCRdb re-derived calls from the PCR reads in MiXCR, one entry per CDR3 protein. The table shows around 480,000 distinct CDR3 sequences, with less than 30% occurring only once.

The specimen sequenced was naive CD8+ T cells from blood, with Jurkat cell RNA spiked in. Subset described: FACS-sorted CD8+CD4-CCR7+CD45RA+ naive T cells. The chain recombines TRBV7-9 with TRBJ2-7; TRBD1 agrees at 10 bases. This clonotype originated in a human donor in good health. Some libraries in this study had Jurkat cell RNA spiked in. The CDR3 nucleotides are TGTGCCAGCAGCTCGACGTTTCTTTTTGAGGGACAGGGGTCCTACGAGCAGTACTTC. This translates into CASSSTFLFEGQGSYEQYF. Full variable domain (rest looked up from reference TRBV7-9 and TRBJ2-7): DTGVSQNPRHKITKRGQNVTFRCDPISEHNRLYWYRQTLGQGPEFLTYFQNEAQLEKSRLLSDRFSAERPKGSFSTLEIQRTEQGDSAMYLCASSSTFLFEGQGSYEQYFGPGTRLTVT.